A selection of T cell receptor beta chains follows, all from one sample in a study of blood T cells in healthy people across ages. TCRdb passed the 5' RACE reads through MiXCR, listing each CDR3 protein once. The sample consists of about 640,000 distinct CDR3 sequences, roughly 50% of them appearing once. The sequencing sample was made of blood. The receptors here all came from a man in his 60s in good health. The CDR3 runs from the conserved cysteine through the conserved F or W. The D gene is left open where the match is weak. Clone size is given for some rows only: seen once, a few or many times, or a class if the clone is expanded.

clone size,J gene,CDR3 length,V gene,D gene,CDR3 protein,CDR3 DNA
-,TRBJ2-5,15,TRBV5-1,-,CASSLGLANQETQYF,TGCGCCAGCAGCTTGGGCCTAGCGAACCAAGAGACCCAGTACTTC
-,TRBJ1-1,16,TRBV5-1,-,CASSLTGEVSGTEAFF,TGCGCCAGCAGCTTGACCGGGGAAGTATCGGGCACTGAAGCTTTCTTT
once,TRBJ1-4,14,TRBV5-1,-,CASRIGRGDEKLFF,TGCGCCAGCAGAATCGGACGGGGTGACGAAAAACTGTTTTTT
-,TRBJ2-5,14,TRBV2,-,CASSVARVHETQYF,TGTGCCAGCAGTGTGGCCAGGGTGCACGAGACCCAGTACTTC
-,TRBJ1-1,13,TRBV29-1,-,CSASGQMNTEAFF,TGCAGCGCGTCAGGACAGATGAACACTGAAGCTTTCTTT
few,TRBJ2-7,14,TRBV7-2,TRBD2,CASSPAGRFYEQYF,TGTGCCAGCAGCCCAGCGGGACGGTTCTACGAGCAGTACTTC
-,TRBJ1-1,14,TRBV12-3/TRBV12-4,TRBD1,CASSFGTGVAGAFF,TGTGCCAGCAGTTTTGGGACAGGGGTCGCTGGAGCTTTCTTT
few,TRBJ2-3,16,TRBV12-3/TRBV12-4,-,CASSLVASSAGGTQYF,TGTGCCAGCAGTTTAGTGGCTAGCTCGGCCGGGGGTACGCAGTATTTT
-,TRBJ2-7,14,TRBV27,TRBD2,CASSARLATYEQYF,TGTGCCAGCAGTGCCCGACTAGCGACCTACGAGCAGTACTTC
-,TRBJ2-6,17,TRBV27,-,CASSSSPGESGANVLTF,TGTGCCAGCAGTTCCTCCCCCGGGGAGTCTGGGGCCAACGTCCTGACTTTC
-,TRBJ1-4,14,TRBV7-2,-,CASSLLQTNEKLFF,TGTGCCAGCAGCTTATTACAGACTAATGAAAAACTGTTTTTT
-,TRBJ2-7,14,TRBV28,-,CASGRDPMTYEQYF,TGTGCCAGCGGCCGGGATCCCATGACGTACGAGCAGTACTTC
once,TRBJ2-3,13,TRBV29-1,TRBD2,CSVLGRATDTQYF,TGCAGCGTGCTCGGGAGGGCCACAGATACGCAGTATTTT
many,TRBJ2-1,12,TRBV7-2,-,CASSFPQREQFF,TGTGCCAGCAGCTTCCCCCAGCGAGAGCAGTTCTTC
-,TRBJ1-1,16,TRBV7-8,TRBD1,CASKYANRGGNTEAFF,TGTGCCAGCAAATACGCGAACAGGGGGGGGAACACTGAAGCTTTCTTT
-,TRBJ2-4,15,TRBV14,-,CASSHPETGRNIQYF,TGTGCCAGCAGCCACCCCGAGACAGGTAGAAACATTCAGTACTTC
-,TRBJ1-1,15,TRBV7-2,-,CASSLALASNTEAFF,TGTGCCAGCAGCTTGGCTCTGGCTAGTAACACTGAAGCTTTCTTT
few,TRBJ2-6,14,TRBV10-1,TRBD1,CARTRDRGTNVLTF,TGCGCCAGAACGAGGGACAGGGGGACCAACGTCCTGACTTTC
-,TRBJ2-5,12,TRBV18,-,CASSNRLGTQYF,TGTGCCAGCTCAAACAGGCTGGGGACCCAGTACTTC
-,TRBJ1-2,12,TRBV20-1,TRBD1,CSATHGTDGYTF,TGCAGTGCTACCCACGGGACAGATGGCTACACCTTC
-,TRBJ1-4,15,TRBV5-8,TRBD1,CASRSGQGTNEKLFF,TGTGCCAGCAGGTCAGGACAGGGGACTAATGAAAAACTGTTTTTT
-,TRBJ2-7,15,TRBV20-1,TRBD2,CSARRAGGYSYEQYF,TGCAGTGCTAGACGGGCGGGGGGTTATTCCTACGAGCAGTACTTC
once,TRBJ1-1,14,TRBV12-3/TRBV12-4,-,CASSSSPAPGLAFF,TGTGCCAGCAGTTCCTCGCCCGCCCCGGGGTTGGCTTTCTTT
few,TRBJ1-2,14,TRBV10-3,-,CAISPGHENYGYTF,TGTGCCATCAGTCCGGGACACGAGAACTATGGCTACACCTTC
-,TRBJ2-5,15,TRBV7-6,TRBD2,CASSSLASGGETQYF,TGTGCCAGCAGCTCCCTCGCTAGCGGGGGGGAGACCCAGTACTTC
-,TRBJ1-4,15,TRBV24-1,-,CATSDPGQSPEKLFF,TGTGCCACCAGTGATCCCGGACAGTCGCCTGAAAAACTGTTTTTT
many,TRBJ2-3,14,TRBV12-3/TRBV12-4,TRBD2,CASSLGGNGDTQYF,TGTGCCAGCAGCCTGGGAGGGAATGGTGATACGCAGTATTTT
-,TRBJ2-4,15,TRBV7-2,TRBD1,CASSPRVGTGDIQYF,TGTGCCAGCAGCCCAAGGGTAGGGACAGGGGACATTCAGTACTTC
-,TRBJ2-6,16,TRBV7-9,-,CASSLDLTWGANVLTF,TGTGCCAGCAGCTTAGATTTAACCTGGGGGGCCAACGTCCTGACTTTC
-,TRBJ2-5,15,TRBV20-1,TRBD2,CSARAQAGGSETQYF,TGCAGTGCTAGAGCTCAAGCGGGAGGGTCGGAGACCCAGTACTTC
-,TRBJ2-3,14,TRBV10-3,-,CAIRGGQSLDTQYF,TGTGCCATCAGGGGAGGACAGAGTTTGGATACGCAGTATTTT
few,TRBJ2-5,16,TRBV5-1,-,CASSWGPTGNLGTQYF,TGCGCCAGCAGCTGGGGACCTACAGGGAACCTGGGGACCCAGTACTTC
-,TRBJ2-7,13,TRBV7-2,-,CASSRSGPYEQYF,TGTGCCAGCAGTCGTAGCGGTCCCTACGAGCAGTACTTC
-,TRBJ1-2,13,TRBV20-1,TRBD1,CSPRPGQGGGYTF,TGCAGCCCCCGTCCAGGACAGGGCGGAGGCTACACCTTC
few,TRBJ2-5,16,TRBV5-1,-,CASSLRNGPNQETQYF,TGCGCCAGCAGCTTAAGAAACGGACCCAACCAAGAGACCCAGTACTTC
few,TRBJ2-1,15,TRBV5-1,-,CASSGVGFSYNEQFF,TGCGCCAGCAGCGGCGTTGGGTTCTCCTACAATGAGCAGTTCTTC
-,TRBJ1-3,16,TRBV4-1,TRBD1,CASSQRGTGSGNTIYF,TGCGCCAGCAGCCAACGAGGGACAGGCTCTGGAAACACCATATATTTT